These T cell receptor beta chains were read from a single sample in a study of Graves' ophthalmopathy and Graves' hyperthyroidism. TCRdb analysed the multiplex PCR reads with MiXCR anew, one entry per CDR3 protein. The table has about 660,000 distinct CDR3 sequences, roughly 39% seen once. Sequenced: peripheral blood. The receptors were gathered from an adult man with Graves' ophthalmopathy. Each CDR3 is given with its conserved first and last residue. A D gene is named only where the DNA matches it firmly. Clone size is given for some rows only: seen once, a few or many times, or a class if the clone is expanded.

clone_size	v_call	d_call	j_call	cdr3_aa	cdr3_nt
few	TRBV2	.	TRBJ2-7	CASSTSHESYEQYF	TGTGCCAGCTCCACGAGTCATGAGTCCTACGAGCAGTACTTC
.	TRBV10-3	TRBD1	TRBJ2-5	CAIRTGGKTQYF	TGTGCCATCAGGACAGGGGGCAAGACCCAGTACTTC
few	TRBV30	.	TRBJ1-5	CAWGMKGLGNQPQHF	TGTGCCTGGGGGATGAAAGGTCTTGGCAATCAGCCCCAGCATTTT
.	TRBV5-5	TRBD1	TRBJ2-7	CASSQEGPQGASYEQYF	TGTGCCAGCAGCCAGGAGGGGCCACAGGGGGCATCCTACGAGCAGTACTTC
.	TRBV2	.	TRBJ1-2	CASCITGNGYTF	TGTGCCAGCTGTATTACAGGGAACGGCTACACCTTC
.	TRBV29-1	.	TRBJ1-2	CSVEGGGGAANYGYTF	TGCAGCGTTGAAGGGGGCGGAGGGGCCGCTAACTATGGCTACACCTTC
many	TRBV7-8	TRBD2	TRBJ2-7	CASSLSSGAPYEQYF	TGTGCCAGCAGCTTATCTAGCGGGGCTCCCTACGAGCAGTACTTC
.	TRBV10-3	TRBD1	TRBJ1-6	CAISEGQANNSPLHF	TGTGCCATCAGTGAGGGACAGGCCAATAATTCACCCCTCCACTTT
.	TRBV12-3/TRBV12-4	.	TRBJ1-4	CASSARDPAEKLFF	TGTGCCAGCAGTGCCCGGGACCCAGCCGAAAAACTGTTTTTT
many	TRBV19	.	TRBJ1-2	CASSRLDSGYTF	TGTGCCAGTAGTAGATTGGACAGCGGCTACACCTTC
many	TRBV19	TRBD1	TRBJ1-4	CASSQGAGEKLFF	TGTGCCAGCTCACAGGGGGCGGGCGAAAAACTGTTTTTT
many	TRBV6-5	.	TRBJ2-7	CASSFNRAHEQYF	TGTGCCAGCAGTTTTAACAGGGCCCACGAGCAGTACTTC
few	TRBV10-3	.	TRBJ2-2	CASSEPGRGTGELFF	TGTGCCAGCAGTGAGCCGGGACGGGGGACCGGGGAGCTGTTTTTT
.	TRBV2	.	TRBJ1-1	CASSDGQQNTEAFF	TGTGCCAGCAGCGACGGACAGCAGAACACTGAAGCTTTCTTT
many	TRBV10-3	.	TRBJ1-5	CAISEYGNSNQPQHF	TGTGCCATCAGTGAGTATGGGAACAGCAATCAGCCCCAGCATTTT
many	TRBV19	.	TRBJ1-5	CASSSGTLSNQPQHF	TGTGCCAGTAGTAGCGGGACTCTTAGCAATCAGCCCCAGCATTTT
.	TRBV10-3	.	TRBJ1-5	CAVSDRQGNQPQHF	TGTGCCGTCAGTGATAGGCAGGGCAATCAGCCCCAGCATTTT
few	TRBV16	TRBD1	TRBJ1-2	CARSHGQDYGYTF	TGTGCCCGCAGCCACGGACAGGACTATGGCTACACCTTC
.	TRBV10-3	.	TRBJ1-4	CAISVGREDEKLFF	TGTGCCATCAGTGTTGGCAGGGAAGACGAAAAACTGTTTTTT
many	TRBV7-3	.	TRBJ1-2	CASSSDHLGGRYTF	TGTGCCAGCAGCTCCGACCACCTTGGGGGTCGGTACACCTTC
many	TRBV20-1	.	TRBJ2-7	CSAQRTTSYEQYF	TGCAGTGCCCAAAGGACGACCTCCTACGAGCAGTACTTC
.	TRBV19	.	TRBJ1-5	CASSPRWASHSNQPQHF	TGTGCCAGTAGCCCCAGGTGGGCCAGCCATAGCAATCAGCCCCAGCATTTT
.	TRBV7-2	TRBD1	TRBJ2-5	CASSKRTGAKTQYF	TGTGCCAGCAGCAAAAGGACAGGGGCAAAGACCCAGTACTTC
.	TRBV15	.	TRBJ1-2	CASSQDEGAGAPGYTF	TGTGCCAGCAGCCAAGATGAGGGCGCGGGGGCCCCTGGCTACACCTTC
.	TRBV6-5	TRBD2	TRBJ2-7	CASSPSGEGLGEQYF	TGTGCCAGCAGTCCTAGCGGGGAGGGCCTGGGAGAGCAGTACTTC
many	TRBV20-1	.	TRBJ1-1	CSARRFGVTEAFF	TGCAGTGCTAGACGGTTCGGAGTCACTGAAGCTTTCTTT
many	TRBV24-1	.	TRBJ2-5	CATSDLLAGQGETQYF	TGTGCCACCAGTGATTTGCTTGCAGGTCAAGGGGAGACCCAGTACTTC
many	TRBV5-1	TRBD1	TRBJ1-4	CASSSTYRGGNEKLFF	TGCGCCAGCAGCTCAACCTACAGGGGAGGGAATGAAAAACTGTTTTTT
many	TRBV9	.	TRBJ1-2	CASSVFPFQGNYGYTF	TGTGCCAGCAGCGTTTTCCCCTTTCAGGGGAACTATGGCTACACCTTC
.	TRBV30	.	TRBJ1-2	CAWSVSAYGYTF	TGTGCCTGGAGTGTAAGTGCCTATGGCTACACCTTC
.	TRBV7-9	.	TRBJ2-7	CASSSAGWEQYF	TGTGCCAGCAGCTCAGCTGGGTGGGAGCAGTACTTC
many	TRBV19	.	TRBJ2-7	CASTSEGSYEQYF	TGTGCCAGTACTTCAGAGGGCTCCTACGAGCAGTACTTC
.	TRBV3-1	.	TRBJ2-2	CASSLILQGPQELFF	TGTGCCAGCAGCCTTATTCTACAGGGACCTCAGGAGCTGTTTTTT
many	TRBV9	TRBD1	TRBJ1-3	CASSRDRQSSGNTIYF	TGTGCCAGCAGCCGGGACAGGCAAAGCTCTGGAAACACCATATATTTT
many	TRBV19	.	TRBJ1-2	CASSIVLLANYGYTF	TGTGCCAGTAGTATAGTTCTCTTAGCTAACTATGGCTACACCTTC
many	TRBV6-1	.	TRBJ2-5	CASSELVETQYF	TGTGCCAGCAGTGAATTGGTCGAGACCCAGTACTTC
.	TRBV29-1	TRBD1	TRBJ1-4	CSVDRGATEKLFF	TGCAGCGTTGACAGGGGGGCAACTGAAAAACTGTTTTTT
.	TRBV29-1	.	TRBJ1-5	CSLIELGQPQHF	TGCAGTTTGATTGAGCTGGGGCAGCCCCAGCATTTT